These 21 T cell receptor beta chains originate from one sample sequenced in a study of shared clonotypes between healthy human individuals (TCRdb year 2020). The library was prepared using the immunoSEQ multiplex PCR assay. TCRdb carries this immuneACCESS record with in-frame sequences only. Its versions omit some clonotypes, under half of them owing to an unresolved V gene in the studies checked, with the rest unexplained. This sample comprises a few hundred thousand clones, 97% of them detected only once. Together, the top ten hold 0.045% to 0.06% of the sample. The source material was naive CD4+ T cells sorted from blood. The sample's cell subset or site label is to be understood as: CD45RA+ positively selected. All receptors derive from a woman aged 30 to 39 in good health.

This clone was recorded once. J is TRBJ2-3 and V is TRBV11-2; TRBD2 aligns across 8 bases. The CDR3 contains 18 residues. With 5 bases clipped from V and 5 bases from J, the junction kept 18 bases outside the gene matches. Germline lookup yields CDR1 SGHAT and CDR2 FQNNGV. The CDR3 sequence is CASSPLAFAGGVRDTQYF. In nucleotides, the CDR3 is TGTGCCAGCAGCCCCTTAGCTTTCGCGGGAGGAGTTCGAGATACGCAGTATTTT.

The chain combines TRBV2 with TRBJ2-1; no clear D gene. Germline V CDR1 and CDR2: SNHLY, FYNNEI. The CDR3 is 14 residues long. Trimming pared 3 bases from V and 1 base from J, leaving 7 bases between. CDR3 sequence (DNA): TGTGCCAGCAGTGACCCCGGTTCCTACAATGAGCAGTTCTTC. Protein sequence: CASSDPGSYNEQFF.

This clone was observed a single time. The chain recombines TRBV18 with TRBJ1-2, with D hard to call. The germline V and J ends were trimmed by 0 bases and 2 bases, with 16 bases remaining between them. Germline CDR1 is KGHSH and CDR2 is LQKENI. This CDR3 region has 17 residues. The chain's CDR3 is CASSPPLLGRQNYGYTF. The CDR3 bases are TGTGCCAGCTCACCACCGCTGTTGGGCAGGCAAAACTATGGCTACACCTTC.

The chain employs TRBV6-1 and TRBJ1-1; D not certain. Germline lookup yields CDR1 MNHNS and CDR2 SASEGT. CDR3 length: 13 residues. Trimming left V 6 bases short and J 4 bases short, with 12 bases between. As DNA, the CDR3 is TGTGCCAGCAGGAATATAGAAATCACTGAAGCTTTCTTT. Residues: CASRNIEITEAFF.

This chain joins TRBV5-1 and TRBJ2-5; D is perhaps TRBD1 (5 bases). The CDR3 covers 14 residues. The germline V gene encodes CDR1 SGHRS and CDR2 YFSETQ. Trimming left V 0 bases short and J 1 base short, with 7 bases between. The CDR3 nucleotides are TGCGCCAGCAGCTTGGTGACAGCCCAAGAGACCCAGTACTTC. Residues: CASSLVTAQETQYF.

This chain connects TRBV9 to TRBJ1-1; 7 bases line up with TRBD1. The CDR3 loop spans 15 amino acids. Germline V gene data show CDR1 as SGDLS and CDR2 as YYNGEE. V trimming: 4 bases; J trimming: 4 bases; junction bases outside the gene matches: 10. The CDR3: CASSPQGLGGTEAFF. CDR3 sequence (DNA): TGTGCCAGCAGCCCACAGGGGTTAGGGGGCACTGAAGCTTTCTTT.

The chain carries TRBV11-2 and TRBJ2-1; no definite D call. The germline CDR1 and CDR2 sequences are SGHAT and FQNNGV. V lost 8 bases and J 4 bases, leaving 6 bases between the germline ends. The CDR3 has 11 amino acids. CDR3 in amino acids: CASGNYNEQFF. For the CDR3, the DNA is TGTGCCAGCGGCAATTACAATGAGCAGTTCTTC.

This sequence joins TRBV11-3 and TRBJ2-3; D is possibly TRBD2 (5 bases). Trimming stripped 5 bases from V and 4 bases from J, with 10 bases between. The CDR3 consists of 13 residues. Germline V gives CDR1 SGHNT, CDR2 YENEEA. DNA for the CDR3: TGTGCCAGCAGCCCCCGGCGGGCAGATACGCAGTATTTT. This codes for CASSPRRADTQYF.

The chain is built from TRBV14 and TRBJ1-2, with unresolved D. There are 15 residues in the CDR3. Germline V gene sequence: CDR1 SGHDN, CDR2 FVKESK. The V end was cut by 6 bases, the J end by 4 bases, with 18 bases between. The CDR3 DNA is TGTGCCAGCAGTCAGTCCAAGGATTCGGCCTATGGCTACACCTTC. Residues: CASSQSKDSAYGYTF.

The chain carries TRBV19 and TRBJ2-7; 9 nucleotides agree with TRBD1. Losses at the gene ends were 6 bases for V and 2 bases for J; bases not matched to a gene: 8. CDR3 length: 15 residues. Germline lookup yields CDR1 LNHDA and CDR2 SQIVND (reference sequence). The CDR3 loop reads CASSMTGQGTYEQYF. CDR3 nucleotides: TGTGCCAGTAGCATGACCGGACAGGGGACCTACGAGCAGTACTTC.

The chain is built from TRBV14 and TRBJ2-5; D unclear. Germline V lookup: CDR1 SGHDN, CDR2 FVKESK. V dropped 2 bases and J dropped 3 bases, with 10 bases sitting between them. The CDR3 has 14 residues. The CDR3 DNA is TGTGCCAGCAGCCAATTCGGGTTTAAAGAGACCCAGTACTTC. This codes for CASSQFGFKETQYF.

This clone appeared a single time. The CDR3 region has the DNA TGCGCCAGCAGCATTCCGGGACTAGCGGGAACCGGGGAGCTGTTTTTT. This encodes CASSIPGLAGTGELFF. The chain joins TRBV5-1 to TRBJ2-2; 13 bases line up with TRBD2. The CDR3 is made up of 16 amino acids. J lost 5 bases, V lost 4 bases, and 5 bases had no gene match. Germline V gene data show CDR1 as SGHRS and CDR2 as YFSETQ. Together with reference TRBV5-1 and TRBJ2-2, the CDR3 gives the full variable domain: KAGVTQTPRYLIKTRGQQVTLSCSPISGHRSVSWYQQTPGQGLQFLFEYFSETQRNKGNFPGRFSGRQFSNSRSEMNVSTLELGDSALYLCASSIPGLAGTGELFFGEGSRLTVL.

This rearrangement joins TRBV6-5 to TRBJ1-4; weak D call: TRBD1 (6 bases). Germline values: CDR1 MNHEY, CDR2 SVGAGI. V was clipped by 5 bases and J by 6 bases, with 10 bases between them. This CDR3 region has 13 residues. As DNA, the CDR3 is TGTGCCAGCAGTCGGACAGTTGATGAAAAACTGTTTTTT. This codes for CASSRTVDEKLFF.

The J gene is TRBJ1-1, the V gene TRBV5-1; 8 bases align to TRBD1. Trimming took 4 bases from V and 0 from J; bases not matched to a gene: 11. Per germline, CDR1 SGHRS and CDR2 YFSETQ. The CDR3 contains 17 residues. CDR3 protein: CASSLKQGGPVNTEAFF. CDR3 nucleotide sequence: TGCGCCAGCAGCCTGAAACAGGGGGGCCCCGTGAACACTGAAGCTTTCTTT.

This chain connects TRBV11-2 to TRBJ2-7; 7 bases are a match to TRBD1. CDR3 length: 15 amino acids. CDR1 SGHAT and CDR2 FQNNGV come from the germline V gene. V was clipped by 8 bases and J by 5 bases; unmatched bases: 15. For the CDR3, the DNA is TGTGCCAGCCGCCCATCCCCGAGACAGGGAAACGAGCAGTACTTC. It yields the protein CASRPSPRQGNEQYF.

The V and J genes are TRBV27 and TRBJ2-1; D is possibly TRBD1 or TRBD2 (6 bases each). The CDR3 totals 17 residues. V lost 4 bases and J lost 0, with 16 bases in between. CDR1 is MNHEY, CDR2 SMNVEV, per germline (reference sequence). The CDR3 region is CASSSDSRGLSYNEQFF. CDR3 in DNA: TGTGCCAGCAGTTCCGATTCACGGGGGCTCTCCTACAATGAGCAGTTCTTC.

This chain connects TRBV6-5 to TRBJ1-5, with D possibly TRBD1 on 6 matching bases. V dropped 5 bases and J dropped 3 bases, with 11 bases sitting between them. This CDR3 region has 14 residues. Germline-derived CDR1 and CDR2 are MNHEY and SVGAGI. Here the CDR3 reads CASSTQGYNQPQHF. CDR3 coding DNA: TGTGCCAGCAGTACCCAGGGGTACAATCAGCCCCAGCATTTT.

The rearrangement uses TRBV5-4 and TRBJ2-5; D call uncertain. The germline V and J ends were trimmed by 3 bases and 5 bases, with 14 bases remaining between them. CDR3 length: 14 residues. The germline V gene encodes CDR1 SGHNT and CDR2 YYREEE (reference sequence). The CDR3 loop is CASSWTGARETQYF. Here the CDR3 DNA reads TGTGCCAGCAGCTGGACGGGCGCTAGGGAGACCCAGTACTTC.

The chain is built from TRBV4-1 and TRBJ2-1, with 7 bases lining up with TRBD2. Per the germline V gene, CDR1 is MGHRA and CDR2 is YSYEKL. CDR3 length equals 18 residues. V lost 4 bases and J lost 0; bases outside the gene matches: 12. CDR3 amino acids: CASSRTGRAGSSYNEQFF. For the CDR3, the DNA is TGCGCCAGCAGCCGGACGGGGAGGGCGGGGAGCTCCTACAATGAGCAGTTCTTC.

V usage is TRBV6-1 and J usage is TRBJ1-1, with a tentative D call TRBD1 (5 bases). V lost 7 bases and J lost 7, with 16 bases in between. CDR3 length equals 13 residues. From germline, CDR1 is MNHNS and CDR2 SASEGT. CDR3 amino acids: CASITGPGFEAFF. Here the CDR3 DNA reads TGTGCCAGCATCACAGGTCCAGGATTTGAAGCTTTCTTT.

This clone was recorded only once. The chain's CDR3 is CASSPIGRNTGELFF. CDR3 nucleotides: TGTGCCAGTAGCCCCATAGGAAGGAACACCGGGGAGCTGTTTTTT. The chain is built from TRBV19 and TRBJ2-2; D gene uncertain. The V gene's germline CDR1 is LNHDA and CDR2 SQIVND (reference sequence). The CDR3 has 15 amino acids. Deletions cut 6 bases from V and 1 base from J, with 12 bases between. Full variable domain (rest looked up from reference TRBV19 and TRBJ2-2): DGGITQSPKYLFRKEGQNVTLSCEQNLNHDAMYWYRQDPGQGLRLIYYSQIVNDFQKGDIAEGYSVSREKKESFPLTVTSAQKNPTAFYLCASSPIGRNTGELFFGEGSRLTVL.